This T cell receptor (beta chain) was obtained from a study of neoadjuvant nivolumab and ipilimumab in lung cancer. V was pared by 1 base and J by 0 bases, with 1 base of the junction left unmatched. The V gene's germline CDR1 is SGDLS and CDR2 YYNGEE. The length of the CDR3 is 15 residues. Measured with immunoSEQ multiplex PCR; TCRdb has only the in-frame clones, and not every one. Of about 23,000 clones in the sample, approximately 77% are singletons; the top ten hold roughly 23%. Notes on the study in general: From pretherapy to surgery, tumor richness and clonality rose with dual therapy. Compared with tumor-adjacent uninvolved lung, resected tumors showed greater richness and clonality. Pathologic regression was not significantly tied to TCR clonality.

Notes on this clone: Its antigen is as yet unknown.

The source is an adult with non-small cell lung cancer. The chain employs TRBV9 and TRBJ1-3; 7 bases map to TRBD1. The starting material was peripheral blood, obtained before neoadjuvant nivolumab, alone or with ipilimumab. CDR3 region: CASSVQGDSGNTIYF. CDR3 sequence (DNA): TGTGCCAGCAGCGTACAGGGGGACTCTGGAAACACCATATATTTT.